The rows below give T cell receptor beta chains drawn from one sample of a study of shared clonotypes between healthy human individuals. Assay used: immunoSEQ multiplex PCR; TCRdb lists only in-frame clones, some missing. The sample includes approximately 2,000,000 clones, roughly 93% of them seen just once. Sequenced material: naive CD8+ T cells from PBMCs. Receptors were obtained from a man between 18 and 35 years old in good health. Some clones in this sample may be carry-over from other donors' samples. CDR3s include the opening cysteine and the closing phenylalanine or tryptophan. A D gene is named only where the DNA matches it firmly. Rows may omit the clone size; those that give it use once, few, many or a size class.

v_gene	abundance	j_gene	d_gene	CDR3nt	CDR3aa
TRBV6-5	once	TRBJ2-1	TRBD1	TGTGCCAGCAGCCCTAGACAGGGGTGGAATGAGCAGTTCTTC	CASSPRQGWNEQFF
TRBV19	NA	TRBJ2-7	NA	TGTGCCAGTAGTAACGGGGCCCCCTACGAGCAGTACTTC	CASSNGAPYEQYF
TRBV28	NA	TRBJ1-2	NA	TGTGCCAGCAGTTCCTATTTCCCCCCGCTCGCGGACAGCGCTTATGGCTACACCTTC	CASSSYFPPLADSAYGYTF
TRBV9	NA	TRBJ1-1	TRBD1	TGTGCCAGCAGCGGAGGATACAGGGGAGGGAGCACTGAAGCTTTCTTT	CASSGGYRGGSTEAFF
TRBV6-5	NA	TRBJ2-1	NA	TGTGCCAGCAGTTACTCAGGGCCCCCGTACAATGAGCAGTTCTTC	CASSYSGPPYNEQFF
TRBV7-9	NA	TRBJ2-5	NA	TGTGCCAGCAGCCCCACACTGCGACAGACCCAGTACTTC	CASSPTLRQTQYF
TRBV25-1	NA	TRBJ1-2	TRBD1	TGTGCCAGCAGTGAATTGGGGGACAGGGAAGATGGCTACACCTTC	CASSELGDREDGYTF
TRBV7-9	once	TRBJ2-7	NA	TGTGCCAGCAGCTTAGTTTCGGGACACTTCTACGAGCAGTACTTC	CASSLVSGHFYEQYF
TRBV11-2	NA	TRBJ2-7	NA	TGTGCCAGCAGCTTAGCTCCGGGGGCCGCCTACGAGCAGTACTTC	CASSLAPGAAYEQYF
TRBV6-4	few	TRBJ2-1	TRBD2	TGTGCCAGCAGTGACTCTCTAGCGGGAGACTACAATGAGCAGTTCTTC	CASSDSLAGDYNEQFF
TRBV19	NA	TRBJ2-1	NA	TGTGCCAGTAGTATAGCACGACAGGTTGAGCAGTTCTTC	CASSIARQVEQFF
TRBV6-6	NA	TRBJ2-4	NA	TGTGCCAGCAGTCTGGACCCCGGGGGCATTCAGTACTTC	CASSLDPGGIQYF
TRBV2	NA	TRBJ1-2	NA	TGTGCCAGCAGTGTTGAGACCCCGTTAGGTGGCTACACCTTC	CASSVETPLGGYTF
TRBV6-1	NA	TRBJ2-7	TRBD2	TGTGCCAGCAGTGAATTAAGGGCTAGCGGGGCCTCCTACGAGCAGTACTTC	CASSELRASGASYEQYF
TRBV4-1	NA	TRBJ2-2	TRBD2	TGCGCCAGCAGCCGGAGGACTAGCGCGGCCGGGGAGCTGTTTTTT	CASSRRTSAAGELFF
TRBV5-4	NA	TRBJ2-1	TRBD2	TGTGCCAGCAGCGCCCGGGACTACGACAATGAGCAGTTCTTC	CASSARDYDNEQFF
TRBV15	NA	TRBJ2-3	NA	TGTGCCACCAGCAGAGGGGACGGGCTTAGCACAGATACGCAGTATTTT	CATSRGDGLSTDTQYF
TRBV9	NA	TRBJ2-2	NA	TGTGCCAGCAGCGTATCGAAAGCAATTGGAGGCGGGGAGCTGTTTTTT	CASSVSKAIGGGELFF
TRBV11-2	NA	TRBJ2-1	NA	TGTGCCAGCAGCTTAGCTCTCCGCACCAATGAGCAGTTCTTC	CASSLALRTNEQFF
TRBV27	NA	TRBJ2-2	NA	TGTGCCAGCAGTTTATCGTCGGGGCTCGGCACCGGGGAGCTGTTTTTT	CASSLSSGLGTGELFF
TRBV7-9	NA	TRBJ1-3	NA	TGTGCCAGCAGCTTTGACCTCAGGGTTACTGGAAACACCATATATTTT	CASSFDLRVTGNTIYF
TRBV7-8	NA	TRBJ2-3	TRBD2	TGTGCCAGCAGCTCCAGACTAGCAGGCACAGATACGCAGTATTTT	CASSSRLAGTDTQYF
TRBV7-6	NA	TRBJ2-1	TRBD2	TGTGCCAGCAGCTTAGCGCTAGCGGGGTACTTGTACAATGAGCAGTTCTTC	CASSLALAGYLYNEQFF
TRBV28	NA	TRBJ2-7	NA	TGTGTCAGCCTTTCCAACGGACCCTACGAGCAGTACTTC	CVSLSNGPYEQYF
TRBV28	few	TRBJ2-7	NA	TGTGCCAGCAGTCCCCGAGGGCGGCAGTATCCCTACGAGCAGTACTTC	CASSPRGRQYPYEQYF
TRBV7-9	NA	TRBJ2-1	NA	TGTGCCAGCAGCCCCAAGCGGTCTAATAACAATGAGCAGTTCTTC	CASSPKRSNNNEQFF
TRBV7-9	NA	TRBJ2-1	NA	TGTGCCAGCAGCTATTACGACAATGAGCAGTTCTTC	CASSYYDNEQFF
TRBV28	once	TRBJ1-1	TRBD1	TGTGCCAGCAGTTCCCCACACAGGGGAGACACTGAAGCTTTCTTT	CASSSPHRGDTEAFF
TRBV21-1	once	TRBJ2-5	NA	TGTGCCAGCAGCAAAGGGGGGTGTTTGATCGGGGTCGAGGGCGAGACCCAGTACTTC	CASSKGGCLIGVEGETQYF
TRBV2	NA	TRBJ2-7	NA	TGTGCCAGCACCGGAGGGCCCACCCTCCTCGAGCAGTACTTC	CASTGGPTLLEQYF
TRBV7-2	NA	TRBJ2-2	NA	TGTGCCAGCAGCGCGCCGGGACAGAACACCGGGGAGCTGTTTTTT	CASSAPGQNTGELFF
TRBV28	NA	TRBJ2-7	NA	TGTGCCAGCAGTTCCCCAACCCCTTCGACAGGCGGGTACGAGCAGTACTTC	CASSSPTPSTGGYEQYF
TRBV11-2	once	TRBJ2-7	NA	TGTGCCAGCAGCTTAGATGAACGGCTTGGGGTAGAGCAGTACTTC	CASSLDERLGVEQYF
TRBV7-7	NA	TRBJ2-1	TRBD1	TGTGCCAGCAGCCCAGGACAGGGAGAACACTACAATGAGCAGTTCTTC	CASSPGQGEHYNEQFF
TRBV7-8	NA	TRBJ1-5	NA	TGTGCCAGCAGCTTAGGGCCGACCCAGCCCCAGCATTTT	CASSLGPTQPQHF
TRBV7-2	NA	TRBJ2-3	NA	TGTGCCAGCAGCCGGACTGGGAGGCGCACAGATACGCAGTATTTT	CASSRTGRRTDTQYF
TRBV7-2	NA	TRBJ2-1	TRBD2	TGTGCCAGCAGCCCAATAGCGGGAGGCCCCTACAATGAGCAGTTCTTC	CASSPIAGGPYNEQFF
TRBV13	NA	TRBJ2-1	NA	TGTGCCAGCAGCTTAGACGGGGAAAGCTCCTACAATGAGCAGTTCTTC	CASSLDGESSYNEQFF
TRBV11-2	few	TRBJ1-1	NA	TGTGCCAGCGGACAAAGGACTAACACTGAAGCTTTCTTT	CASGQRTNTEAFF
TRBV7-9	NA	TRBJ2-1	NA	TGTGCCAGCAGCTTAAGCGGGTATGGCTATGAGCAGTTCTTC	CASSLSGYGYEQFF
TRBV5-1	NA	TRBJ2-7	TRBD2	TGCGCCAGCAGCTTGTCTAGCGGCCCCTTCTACGAGCAGTACTTC	CASSLSSGPFYEQYF
TRBV13	NA	TRBJ1-2	NA	TGTGCCAGCAGCATTAAAACGGGACATGGGGTGGAGGGCTACACCTTC	CASSIKTGHGVEGYTF
TRBV13	NA	TRBJ1-3	NA	TGTGCCAGCAGCCCGATGGGGGAAGGAAACACCATATATTTT	CASSPMGEGNTIYF
TRBV7-9	once	TRBJ2-5	TRBD1	TGTGCCAGCAGCTTTGGGACAGGGCTGCGGGAGACCCAGTACTTC	CASSFGTGLRETQYF
TRBV6-6	NA	TRBJ2-7	TRBD2	TGTGCCAGCAGTTACTTTGGTAGCGGGAGTAACGACGAGCAGTACTTC	CASSYFGSGSNDEQYF